This TCR beta chain emerged from a study of shared clonotypes between healthy human individuals. The germline gives CDR1 WNHNN, CDR2 SYGVQD (reference sequence). J gave up 14 bases and V 6 bases, and 14 bases lay outside the gene matches. CDR3 length: 15 amino acids. Under the authors' procedure: Filtering differed for immunoSEQ, which gave only junction sequences without quality scores. TCRdb keeps only in-frame clones here, not all; method: immunoSEQ multiplex PCR. V and J calls plus clone size are reproduced from that table; the DNA served to infer D and trimming. In the table there are roughly 1 million clones, about 75% of which are singletons.

This receptor was obtained from a man younger than 35 in good health. Sequencing was performed on memory CD4+ T cells sorted from blood. Subset: CD45RA-negative fraction. The gene calls are TRBV10-1 and TRBJ2-1; TRBD1 matches 12 bases. CDR3 residues: CASSPGTGGALRKFF. The CDR3 region has the DNA TGCGCCAGCAGCCCCGGGACAGGGGGCGCCCTCAGGAAGTTCTTC.